This T cell receptor (beta chain) was observed in a study of T-cell memory formation after mild COVID-19. General observations from the study: A subset of responding clones appeared in pre-infection memory, suggesting cross-reactive memory joined. Among clones contracting day 15 to 85, CD4/CD8 was balanced, whereas later expanders leaned CD4+. CM and EM subsets held most contracting CD4+ clones; EMRA held CD8+ ones.

This clonotype has only one observation. Antigen: not known. Germline values: CDR1 MNHEY, CDR2 SMNVEV (reference sequence). Unmatched junction bases numbered 7, after V lost 4 bases and J lost 1 base. This CDR3 region has 16 residues. Amplification by 5'RACE using constant-segment primers produced TCR alpha and TCR beta cDNA libraries that carried sample barcodes and UMIs. MiXCR, applied by TCRdb to the 5' RACE reads, yields one record per CDR3 protein. Altogether about 190,000 distinct CDR3 sequences are present, roughly 18% being singletons, with the ten largest covering roughly 2.6%. The origin of this receptor is an adult woman who had mild COVID-19 (a few samples of this study predate the infection). Cell type and time point are not known. The sample was PBMCs or a T cell subset sorted from them (not recorded which). The V gene is TRBV27, the J gene TRBJ1-2; 9 bases agree with TRBD1. The CDR3 DNA reads as TGTGCCAGCAGTTCGCAGGGGACAGGGTTTAACTATGGCTACACCTTC. It specifies CASSSQGTGFNYGYTF.